The sequence of this T cell receptor beta chain was determined in a study of T cells after yellow fever vaccination. TCRdb re-called the 5' RACE reads with MiXCR, one entry per CDR3 protein. There are about 74,000 distinct CDR3 sequences in the sample; around 7% occur only once, and about 33% lies in the top ten. This CDR3 is 13 amino acids long. The germline V gene has CDR1 SQVTM and CDR2 ANQGSEA. Trimming left V 7 bases short and J 3 bases short, with 16 bases between. This clonotype was detected a few times. The rearrangement links TRBV29-1 to TRBJ2-7; D may be TRBD1 (8 bases). The receptor was derived from a man aged 18 to 30 who received the YFV17D yellow fever vaccine. Here the sequenced sample was CD8+ T cells sorted from PBMCs, taken around 5 days after the first yellow fever vaccination. CDR3 bases: TGCAGCGCATACAGGGGGGAGGGCTACGAGCAGTACTTC. Amino acids: CSAYRGEGYEQYF.